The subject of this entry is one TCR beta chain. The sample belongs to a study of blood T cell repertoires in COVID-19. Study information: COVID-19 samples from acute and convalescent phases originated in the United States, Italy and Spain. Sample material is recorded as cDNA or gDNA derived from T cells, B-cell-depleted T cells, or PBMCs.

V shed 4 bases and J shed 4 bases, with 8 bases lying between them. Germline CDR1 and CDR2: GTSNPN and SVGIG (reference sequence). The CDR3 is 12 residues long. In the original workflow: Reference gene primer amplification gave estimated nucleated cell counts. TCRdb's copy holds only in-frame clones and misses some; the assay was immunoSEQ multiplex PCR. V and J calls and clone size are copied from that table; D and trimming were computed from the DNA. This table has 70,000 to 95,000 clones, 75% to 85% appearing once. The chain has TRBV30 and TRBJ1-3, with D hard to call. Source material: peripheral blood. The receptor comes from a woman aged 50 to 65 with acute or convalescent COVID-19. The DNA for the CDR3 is TGTGCCTGGACGGTACGGGGAAACACCATATATTTT. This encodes CAWTVRGNTIYF.